The present entry profiles one T cell receptor beta chain with its context. Study processing details: Nucleated cell counts were estimated from reference gene primer amplification. The table came from immunoSEQ multiplex PCR; TCRdb's copy has only in-frame clones and leaves some out. V, J and clone size were drawn from that table, and D and trimming were deduced from the DNA. The table has 70,000 to 90,000 clones, approximately 86% seen once; the top ten hold around 7.3%. The length of the CDR3 is 17 residues. Germline V gene data show CDR1 as LNHDA and CDR2 as SQIVND (reference sequence). V was pared by 3 bases and J by 4 bases, with 12 bases of the junction left unmatched. The data are from a study of blood T cell repertoires in COVID-19. The overall study: There were acute and convalescent COVID-19 samples, and they came from the United States, Italy and Spain. In each case, the material was cDNA or gDNA derived from T cells, B-cell-depleted T cells, or PBMCs.

This sequence originates from a man at least 80 years old with active or convalescent COVID-19. The chain employs TRBV19 and TRBJ1-3, with 7 bases identical to TRBD1. The source material was peripheral blood. CDR3 coding DNA: TGTGCCAGTAGTATTAGGGCCAGGGGGAGTGGAGGAAACACCATATATTTT. It encodes CASSIRARGSGGNTIYF.